One and the same sample provided the 23 T cell receptor beta chains below, sequenced in a study of monozygotic twins with inflammatory bowel disease. TCRdb re-called the 5' RACE reads; one entry per CDR3 protein, DNA not given. The table for this sample gives 350,000 to 500,000 distinct CDR3 sequences. The sample comprised blood. The receptor set was obtained from a human donor with ulcerative colitis or Crohn's disease, or a healthy co-twin of an affected twin (not recorded which).

The chain joins TRBV20-1 to TRBJ1-2; absent DNA, TCRdb's TRBD1 call cannot be checked. The germline CDR1 and CDR2 sequences are DFQATT and SNEGSKA (reference sequence). The CDR3 has 13 residues. The CDR3 protein is CSGTGPANYGYTF.

This chain uses TRBV20-1 with TRBJ1-2. In germline, CDR1 is DFQATT, CDR2 SNEGSKA (reference sequence). The length of the CDR3 is 12 residues. The CDR3 spells CRAGTAASSYTF.

The V and J genes are TRBV3-1 and TRBJ2-3; the TRBD2 assignment by TCRdb is unverifiable without DNA. The CDR3 spans 16 residues. Germline CDR1 LGHDT, CDR2 YNNKEL (reference sequence). CDR3 amino acids: CASSQGLAGGRDTQYF.

The genes are TRBV20-1 and TRBJ2-5; TCRdb's D call, TRBD2, is unchecked because there is no DNA. This CDR3 spans 12 amino acids. The germline gives CDR1 DFQATT, CDR2 SNEGSKA (reference sequence). This CDR3 reads CSASERGETQYF.

This rearrangement joins TRBV18 to TRBJ1-5. The CDR3 loop spans 13 amino acids. Germline CDR1 reads KGHSH; CDR2 reads LQKENI. The CDR3 spells CASSAAVDQPQHF.

This chain uses TRBV20-1 with TRBJ1-1; lacking DNA, the TRBD1 call made by TCRdb goes unchecked. The CDR3 runs 12 residues. In germline, CDR1 is DFQATT, CDR2 SNEGSKA (reference sequence). This CDR3 reads CSVQGTFPEAFF.

V and J are TRBV6-2 or TRBV6-3 and TRBJ2-7; absent DNA, TCRdb's TRBD2 call cannot be checked. CDR3 size: 13 residues. Germline CDR1 MNHEY, CDR2 SVGEGT. CDR3 sequence reads: CASTRLAGYEQYF.

The chain employs TRBV4-3 and TRBJ1-1; TCRdb selects TRBD1, and the lack of DNA leaves this call unchecked. Germline V gene data show CDR1 as LGHNA and CDR2 as YSLEER. This CDR3 contains 17 residues. The CDR3 loop reads CASSQERDIRMNTEAFF.

V and J are TRBV7-9 and TRBJ2-5; TCRdb reports TRBD1, a call that lacks DNA to check it against. This CDR3 contains 14 residues. The germline gives CDR1 SEHNR, CDR2 FQNEAQ (reference sequence). The CDR3 spells CASSYQTGMETQYF.

The V call is TRBV10-3, the J call TRBJ2-3. The CDR3 covers 13 residues. Germline CDR1 ENHRY, CDR2 SYGVKD. CDR3 in amino acids: CAISDTTTDTQYF.

The V call is TRBV12-3 or TRBV12-4, the J call TRBJ2-3; TCRdb's D call of TRBD1 is untestable without DNA. This CDR3 contains 16 residues. The CDR3: CASSSPRGGGTDTQYF.

The chain couples TRBV7-3 to TRBJ1-2; TCRdb lists TRBD1, though no DNA is available to test this call. CDR3 length equals 13 residues. The germline gives CDR1 SGHTA, CDR2 FQGTGA. CDR3 region: CASSQTGGGGYTF. Full variable domain (missing parts from reference TRBV7-3 and TRBJ1-2): GAGVSQTPSNKVTEKGKYVELRCDPISGHTALYWYRQSLGQGPEFLIYFQGTGAADDSGLPNDRFFAVRPEGSVSTLKIQRTERGDSAVYLCASSQTGGGGYTFGSGTRLTVV.

V gene TRBV29-1 combines with J gene TRBJ2-1; checking the TCRdb D call of TRBD2 is not possible without DNA. CDR1 and CDR2 from the germline V gene are SQVTM and ANQGSEA. CDR3 length: 13 amino acids. This CDR3 is CSATGLAGAEQFF.

The V gene is TRBV7-2, the J gene TRBJ1-2; TCRdb outputs TRBD1, but without DNA this stays unchecked. The CDR3 covers 14 residues. CDR1 and CDR2 (germline): SGHTA, FQGNSA. The CDR3 is CASSEGRINYGYTF.

The CDR3: CASSALSRQLNTEAFF. The rearrangement links TRBV7-8 to TRBJ1-1. The V gene's germline CDR1 is SGHVS and CDR2 FQNEAQ. The CDR3 runs to 16 residues.

This chain links TRBV28 with TRBJ1-2; TCRdb returns TRBD1, unconfirmable since there is no DNA. This CDR3 is 13 amino acids long. From germline, CDR1 is MDHEN and CDR2 SYDVKM. This chain's CDR3 is CATSTGEGYGYTF.

The chain carries TRBV7-6 and TRBJ2-1; TCRdb returns TRBD1, unconfirmable since there is no DNA. Germline V gene sequence: CDR1 SGHVS, CDR2 FNYEAQ. The CDR3 totals 20 residues. The CDR3 protein is CASSLAPGQGESEAYNEQFF.

The J gene is TRBJ1-1, the V gene TRBV7-8. The CDR3 runs 15 residues. Germline loops: CDR1 SGHVS, CDR2 FQNEAQ. The chain's CDR3 is CASSRSGLEDTEAFF.

The gene calls are TRBV20-1 and TRBJ1-2; TCRdb returns TRBD1, unconfirmable since there is no DNA. From germline, CDR1 is DFQATT and CDR2 SNEGSKA (reference sequence). CDR3 size: 12 residues. CDR3 residues: CSAGQGVLGYTF.

The chain carries TRBV7-9 and TRBJ2-7. CDR1 is SEHNR and CDR2 is FQNEAQ in the germline V gene (reference sequence). The CDR3 contains 14 residues. The CDR3 spells CASSLEYYTYEQYF. Drawing the rest from reference TRBV7-9 and TRBJ2-7, the complete variable domain is DTGVSQNPRHKITKRGQNVTFRCDPISEHNRLYWYRQTLGQGPEFLTYFQNEAQLEKSRLLSDRFSAERPKGSFSTLEIQRTEQGDSAMYLCASSLEYYTYEQYFGPGTRLTVT.

The genes are TRBV5-1 and TRBJ2-2. The CDR3 extends over 15 amino acids. Germline lookup yields CDR1 SGHRS and CDR2 YFSETQ. CDR3 residues: CASSLGRLNTGELFF.

The chain carries TRBV10-3 and TRBJ1-1; the D call of TRBD1 rests on TCRdb alone, since no DNA is present to check it. From germline, CDR1 is ENHRY and CDR2 SYGVKD. This CDR3 comprises 13 residues. CDR3 region: CAIRTGGNTEAFF.

The rearrangement uses TRBV14 and TRBJ1-1; the TRBD1 assignment by TCRdb is unverifiable without DNA. Per the germline V gene, CDR1 is SGHDN and CDR2 is FVKESK. The CDR3 covers 15 residues. The CDR3 protein is CASSPADRVNTEAFF.